These T cell receptor beta chains were read from a single sample in a study of blood T cell repertoires in COVID-19. Generated by immunoSEQ multiplex PCR, the TCRdb table keeps only in-frame clones and is missing some. The repertoire has about 140,000 clones, approximately 85% of them found once; the top ten carry around 3%. Material: peripheral blood. Receptors were obtained from a man in his fifties or sixties with acute or convalescent COVID-19. CDR3s include the opening cysteine and the closing phenylalanine or tryptophan. The D gene is left open where the match is weak. Size values are once, few and many counts, or a class for expanded clones, and some rows have none.

d_call j_call v_call clone_size cdr3_aa cdr3_nt
. TRBJ2-7 TRBV11-2 few CASSYRLWGESSYEQYF TGTGCCAGCAGTTACCGGCTTTGGGGCGAGAGCTCCTACGAGCAGTACTTC
TRBD1 TRBJ2-7 TRBV19 . CASSIASGTAGYEQYF TGTGCCAGTAGTATAGCCTCCGGGACAGCTGGCTACGAGCAGTACTTC
. TRBJ1-4 TRBV11-2 . CASSLVGAHEKLFF TGTGCCAGCAGCTTAGTAGGGGCCCATGAAAAACTGTTTTTT
. TRBJ2-7 TRBV19 . CASKEGTTGGEQYF TGTGCCAGTAAGGAGGGCACTACTGGAGGCGAGCAGTACTTC
. TRBJ1-2 TRBV6-5 . CATTKWGGADYGYTF TGTGCCACCACGAAATGGGGCGGGGCGGACTATGGCTACACCTTC
. TRBJ2-7 TRBV6-5 . CASSIPGYEQYF TGTGCCAGCAGTATACCGGGATACGAGCAGTACTTC
. TRBJ1-2 TRBV6-5 . CASSSADTAQIYGYTF TGTGCCAGCAGTTCTGCCGACACGGCCCAAATCTATGGCTACACCTTC
TRBD2 TRBJ2-2 TRBV12-5 few CASGLPRDYRRAGELFF TGTGCTAGTGGTTTGCCTCGGGACTACCGTAGGGCCGGGGAGCTGTTTTTT
. TRBJ1-2 TRBV23-1 . CASRRRQHYTF TGCGCCAGCAGGAGGAGACAGCACTACACCTTC
. TRBJ1-2 TRBV6-5 . CASWKRQANYGYTF TGTGCCAGCTGGAAAAGACAGGCTAACTATGGCTACACCTTC